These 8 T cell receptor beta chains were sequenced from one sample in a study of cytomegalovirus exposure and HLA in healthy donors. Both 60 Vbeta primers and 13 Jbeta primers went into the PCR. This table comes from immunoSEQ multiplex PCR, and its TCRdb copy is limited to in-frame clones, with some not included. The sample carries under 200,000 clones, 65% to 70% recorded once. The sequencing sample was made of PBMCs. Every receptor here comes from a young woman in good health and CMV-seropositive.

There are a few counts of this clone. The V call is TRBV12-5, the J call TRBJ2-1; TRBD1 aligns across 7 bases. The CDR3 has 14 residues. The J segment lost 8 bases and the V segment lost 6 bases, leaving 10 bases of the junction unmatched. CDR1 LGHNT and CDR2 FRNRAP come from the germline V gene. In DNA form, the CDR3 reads TGTGCTAGTGGCCGGACAGGTCCCGGGTATGAGCAGTTCTTC. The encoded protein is CASGRTGPGYEQFF.

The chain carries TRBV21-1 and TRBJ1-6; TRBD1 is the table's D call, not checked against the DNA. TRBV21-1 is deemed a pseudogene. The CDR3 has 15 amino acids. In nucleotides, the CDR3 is TGTGCCAGCAGCAGGAGGGACAGCCATAATTCACCCCTCCACTTT. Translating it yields CASSRRDSHNSPLHF.

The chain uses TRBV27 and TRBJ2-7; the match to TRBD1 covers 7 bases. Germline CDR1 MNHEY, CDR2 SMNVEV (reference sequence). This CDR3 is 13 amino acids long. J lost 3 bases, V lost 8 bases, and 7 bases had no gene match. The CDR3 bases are TGTGCCAGCCGGTGGGCAGGGGGCTACGAGCAGTACTTC. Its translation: CASRWAGGYEQYF.

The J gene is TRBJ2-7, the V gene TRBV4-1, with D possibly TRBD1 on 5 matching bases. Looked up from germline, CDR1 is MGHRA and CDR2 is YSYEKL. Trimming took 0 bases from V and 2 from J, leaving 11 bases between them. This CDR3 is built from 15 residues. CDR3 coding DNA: TGCGCCAGCAGCCAAGAGCCAGGGTTGCCCTACGAGCAGTACTTC. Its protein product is CASSQEPGLPYEQYF.

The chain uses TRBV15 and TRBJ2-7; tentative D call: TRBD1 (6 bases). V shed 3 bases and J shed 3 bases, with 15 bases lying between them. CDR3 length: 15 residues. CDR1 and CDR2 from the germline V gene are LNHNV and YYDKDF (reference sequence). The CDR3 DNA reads TGTGCCACCAGCAGGTCCAGGGGATTCGGCTACGAGCAGTACTTC. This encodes CATSRSRGFGYEQYF.

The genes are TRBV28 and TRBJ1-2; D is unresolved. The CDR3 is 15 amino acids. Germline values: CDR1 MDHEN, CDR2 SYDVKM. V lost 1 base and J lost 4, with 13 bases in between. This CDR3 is CASSLFAGSGYGYTF. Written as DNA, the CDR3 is TGTGCCAGCAGTTTATTCGCCGGGAGCGGCTATGGCTACACCTTC.

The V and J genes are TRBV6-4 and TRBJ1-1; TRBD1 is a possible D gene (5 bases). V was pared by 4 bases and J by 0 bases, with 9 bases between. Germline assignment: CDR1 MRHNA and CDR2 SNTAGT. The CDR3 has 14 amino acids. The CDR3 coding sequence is TGTGCCAGCAGTGGTACAGGAATGAACACTGAAGCTTTCTTT. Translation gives CASSGTGMNTEAFF.

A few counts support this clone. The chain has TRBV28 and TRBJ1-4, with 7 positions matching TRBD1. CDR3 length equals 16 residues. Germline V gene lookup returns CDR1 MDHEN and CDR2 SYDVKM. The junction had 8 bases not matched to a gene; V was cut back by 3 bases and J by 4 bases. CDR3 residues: CASSLARGTYNEKLFF. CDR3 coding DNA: TGTGCCAGCAGTTTGGCCAGGGGGACCTATAATGAAAAACTGTTTTTT.